These 32 T cell receptor beta chains were all obtained from the same sample, sequenced in a study of tumor-infiltrating lymphocytes in localized non-small cell lung cancer. Profiled with immunoSEQ multiplex PCR; TCRdb holds only in-frame clones, not every one. The sample lists tens of thousands of clones, around 70% seen once, with approximately 14% in the top ten. The sequenced sample consisted of lung tumor tissue. These receptor sequences come from a human donor with non-small cell lung cancer.

CDR3 coding DNA: TGTGCCAGTAGTTCAGAGGACAGGGGCAATCAGCCCCAGCATTTT. Translation gives CASSSEDRGNQPQHF. The chain joins TRBV19 to TRBJ1-5, with TRBD1 identical over 8 bases. V lost 5 bases, J lost 2 bases, and 5 bases stayed unmatched. CDR3 length: 15 amino acids. Germline V lookup: CDR1 LNHDA, CDR2 SQIVND (reference sequence).

Written as DNA, the CDR3 is TGTGCCAGCAGCCAAGGGGGGGTCTATGGCTACACCTTC. Its translation is CASSQGGVYGYTF. The J gene is TRBJ1-2, the V gene TRBV9; possibly TRBD1 for D (6 bases). Per germline, CDR1 SGDLS and CDR2 YYNGEE. This CDR3 comprises 13 residues. With 4 bases removed from V and 4 bases from J, the gap between germline ends came to 11 bases.

The V and J genes are TRBV5-6 and TRBJ1-1; D unclear. The CDR3 is 15 amino acids. V gave up 0 bases and J gave up 1 base, with 10 bases separating them. Germline V gene sequence: CDR1 SGHDT, CDR2 YYEEEE. CDR3 in amino acids: CASSLGPGSNTEAFF. The CDR3 nucleotides read TGTGCCAGCAGCTTGGGTCCAGGATCGAACACTGAAGCTTTCTTT.

The chain links TRBV4-1 to TRBJ2-7; 8 bases fit TRBD1. Germline values: CDR1 MGHRA, CDR2 YSYEKL. This CDR3 contains 13 residues. V shed 4 bases and J 3 bases; nucleotides not matched to a gene: 2. The CDR3 here is CASSLGQGYEQYF. CDR3 coding DNA: TGCGCCAGCAGCCTCGGACAGGGCTACGAGCAGTACTTC.

The rearrangement joins TRBV19 to TRBJ2-4; TRBD2 matches at 8 bases. The trim removed 5 bases at V and 3 bases at J, leaving 3 bases unmatched. Germline CDR1 is LNHDA and CDR2 is SQIVND (reference sequence). CDR3 length: 14 residues. The CDR3 spells CASSQLADKNIQYF. CDR3 DNA: TGTGCCAGTAGTCAACTAGCGGACAAAAACATTCAGTACTTC.

The chain employs TRBV5-1 and TRBJ2-3, with TRBD2 matching 9 bases. This CDR3 is 16 amino acids long. Germline V gene data show CDR1 as SGHRS and CDR2 as YFSETQ. V shed 1 base and J 5 bases; nucleotides not matched to a gene: 8. Written as DNA, the CDR3 is TGCGCCAGCAGCTTGATGGGCGGGAGGGGAGGAGATACGCAGTATTTT. Its protein product is CASSLMGGRGGDTQYF.

The rearrangement links TRBV4-2 to TRBJ2-3, with 8 bases fitting TRBD2. Germline V gives CDR1 LGHNA, CDR2 YNFKEQ. The CDR3 covers 17 residues. V was clipped by 4 bases and J by 0 bases; unmatched bases: 9. Written as DNA, the CDR3 is TGTGCCAGCAGCCCTACTAGCGGAGGGGGTAGCACAGATACGCAGTATTTT. This encodes CASSPTSGGGSTDTQYF.

This clone was seen just once. The V call is TRBV29-1, the J call TRBJ2-1, with 9 bases lining up with TRBD1. The CDR3 has 13 residues. V shed 6 bases and J 5 bases; nucleotides not matched to a gene: 5. Germline assignment: CDR1 SQVTM and CDR2 ANQGSEA. CDR3 sequence (DNA): TGCAGCGTGACGGGACAGGGAAACAATGAGCAGTTCTTC. It encodes CSVTGQGNNEQFF.

The V call is TRBV4-2, the J call TRBJ2-3; 8 bases match TRBD2. With 5 bases clipped from V and 3 bases from J, the junction kept 10 bases outside the gene matches. The CDR3 loop spans 16 amino acids. CDR1 LGHNA and CDR2 YNFKEQ come from the germline V gene. CDR3 DNA sequence: TGTGCCAGCAGCTATCGTCCCGGGACTAGTACAGATACGCAGTATTTT. Protein product: CASSYRPGTSTDTQYF.

V gene TRBV7-2 combines with J gene TRBJ1-4, with no clear D. The V gene lost 1 base and the J gene lost 7 bases, with 13 bases spanning the gap. CDR1 SGHTA and CDR2 FQGNSA come from the germline V gene. The CDR3 is 15 amino acids. The CDR3 reads CASSLVATKGEKLFF. Written as DNA, the CDR3 is TGTGCCAGCAGCTTAGTGGCGACAAAGGGTGAAAAACTGTTTTTT.

This clone is a singleton in its sample. This chain links TRBV27 with TRBJ2-1; D unclear. V shed 3 bases and J shed 4 bases, with 1 base lying between them. The CDR3 totals 11 residues. Germline V lookup: CDR1 MNHEY, CDR2 SMNVEV (reference sequence). The CDR3 protein is CASSFYNEQFF. The CDR3 DNA follows: TGTGCCAGCAGTTTTTACAATGAGCAGTTCTTC.

The table lists this clone with a count of one. Mismatch with germline at one junction end may stem from a read error. The gene calls are TRBV7-9 and TRBJ2-7; a possible D gene is TRBD1 (5 bases). Germline lookup yields CDR1 SEHNR and CDR2 FQNEAQ (reference sequence). This CDR3 comprises 8 residues. The CDR3 nucleotides read TGTGCCAGCAGCCAGACAGATTTC. Residues: CASSQTDF.

The genes are TRBV28 and TRBJ2-1; D gene ambiguous. The germline V and J ends were trimmed by 6 bases and 5 bases, with 14 bases remaining between them. The CDR3 runs to 14 residues. Germline V CDR1 and CDR2: MDHEN, SYDVKM. The CDR3 reads CASSPWGSDNEQFF. In DNA form, the CDR3 reads TGTGCCAGCAGCCCCTGGGGTTCCGACAATGAGCAGTTCTTC.

The V and J genes are TRBV5-1 and TRBJ2-7; D might be TRBD1 (6 bases). Germline-derived CDR1 and CDR2 are SGHRS and YFSETQ. The CDR3 loop spans 14 amino acids. V lost 4 bases and J lost 2, with 13 bases in between. CDR3 protein: CASSRGQPPYEQYF. The CDR3, as DNA: TGCGCCAGCAGCCGAGGACAGCCTCCCTACGAGCAGTACTTC. Filled out from reference TRBV5-1 and TRBJ2-7, the complete variable domain reads KAGVTQTPRYLIKTRGQQVTLSCSPISGHRSVSWYQQTPGQGLQFLFEYFSETQRNKGNFPGRFSGRQFSNSRSEMNVSTLELGDSALYLCASSRGQPPYEQYFGPGTRLTVT.

The gene calls are TRBV7-9 and TRBJ2-7, with a weak D call TRBD2 (5 bases). V shed 5 bases and J shed 6 bases, with 17 bases lying between them. The CDR3 is 14 amino acids. Looked up from germline, CDR1 is SEHNR and CDR2 is FQNEAQ (reference sequence). CDR3 region: CASSQVRGGFEQYF. DNA for the CDR3: TGTGCCAGCAGCCAAGTCCGCGGAGGATTCGAGCAGTACTTC.

The chain recombines TRBV7-9 with TRBJ1-1, with a possible D match to TRBD1 (6 bases). The germline V gene encodes CDR1 SEHNR and CDR2 FQNEAQ (reference sequence). The CDR3 runs 14 residues. V was clipped by 5 bases and J by 10 bases, with 20 bases between them. The CDR3 sequence: CASSTPNRAPVAFF. The CDR3, as DNA: TGTGCCAGCAGCACCCCCAACAGGGCACCTGTAGCTTTCTTT.

Judged by abundance, this clone is medium-sized. This chain joins TRBV20-1 and TRBJ2-1; no definite D call. Germline assignment: CDR1 DFQATT and CDR2 SNEGSKA (reference sequence). The CDR3 runs to 11 residues. With 6 bases removed from V and 15 bases from J, the gap between germline ends came to 18 bases. The CDR3 DNA reads TGCAGTGCCACCGACGCCCCGAGCTTGTTCTTC. Its protein is CSATDAPSLFF.

Relative to its sample, this clone is medium-sized. V usage is TRBV7-2 and J usage is TRBJ1-3, with a tentative D call TRBD1 (5 bases). From germline, CDR1 is SGHTA and CDR2 FQGNSA. Trimming stripped 4 bases from V and 8 bases from J, with 15 bases between. The CDR3 is 14 amino acids. CDR3 nucleotides: TGTGCCAGCAGCTCCCGGGAGGGGCATGACACCATATATTTT. Its protein product is CASSSREGHDTIYF.

The rearrangement links TRBV13 to TRBJ2-2; 8 bases are a match to TRBD1. V trimming: 2 bases; J trimming: 1 base; junction bases outside the gene matches: 3. CDR1 is PRHDT and CDR2 is FYEKMQ in the germline V gene (reference sequence). CDR3 length: 16 residues. The CDR3 DNA reads TGTGCCAGCAGCTTAAAGACAGGGGAGAACACCGGGGAGCTGTTTTTT. Translation gives CASSLKTGENTGELFF. The whole variable domain, filled in from reference TRBV13 and TRBJ2-2, reads AAGVIQSPRHLIKEKRETATLKCYPIPRHDTVYWYQQGPGQDPQFLISFYEKMQSDKGSIPDRFSAQQFSDYHSELNMSSLELGDSALYFCASSLKTGENTGELFFGEGSRLTVL.

The CDR3 protein is CATSRDRASGMNEQFF. CDR3 DNA sequence: TGTGCCACCAGCAGAGATCGGGCTAGCGGGATGAATGAGCAGTTCTTC. The rearrangement joins TRBV15 to TRBJ2-1; TRBD2 matches at 9 bases. The CDR3 contains 16 residues. The ends lost 0 bases at V and 7 bases at J; junction bases unmatched: 7. CDR1 and CDR2 (germline): LNHNV, YYDKDF (reference sequence).

The rearrangement uses TRBV29-1 and TRBJ1-1; D unclear. CDR1 is SQVTM and CDR2 is ANQGSEA in the germline V gene. This CDR3 has 11 residues. V was shortened by 6 bases and J by 0 bases, with 5 bases between the two germline ends. CDR3 in amino acids: CSVNMNTEAFF. As DNA, the CDR3 is TGCAGCGTAAACATGAACACTGAAGCTTTCTTT. Together with reference TRBV29-1 and TRBJ1-1, the CDR3 gives the full variable domain: SAVISQKPSRDICQRGTSLTIQCQVDSQVTMMFWYRQQPGQSLTLIATANQGSEATYESGFVIDKFPISRPNLTFSTLTVSNMSPEDSSIYLCSVNMNTEAFFGQGTRLTVV.

The J gene is TRBJ1-1, the V gene TRBV11-2; D unresolved. The germline V gene has CDR1 SGHAT and CDR2 FQNNGV. This CDR3 contains 12 residues. With 5 bases removed from V and 7 bases from J, the gap between germline ends came to 11 bases. CDR3 sequence reads: CASSPVFGEAFF. The CDR3 DNA reads as TGTGCCAGCAGCCCCGTCTTCGGTGAAGCTTTCTTT.

In DNA form, the CDR3 reads TGTGCCAGCAGTTTAAGGGGACAGATCTACGAGCAGTACTTC. Protein product: CASSLRGQIYEQYF. J is TRBJ2-7 and V is TRBV28; 7 bases align to TRBD1. Germline assignment: CDR1 MDHEN and CDR2 SYDVKM. V gave up 2 bases and J gave up 3 bases; unmatched junction bases: 4. The CDR3 sequence is 14 residues long.

The CDR3 region is CASRKGQGTYEQYF. CDR3 nucleotides: TGTGCCAGTAGGAAAGGACAGGGAACCTACGAGCAGTACTTC. V is TRBV19 and J is TRBJ2-7, with 8 positions matching TRBD1. This CDR3 region has 14 residues. V was clipped by 6 bases and J by 2 bases; unmatched bases: 6. CDR1 LNHDA and CDR2 SQIVND come from the germline V gene (reference sequence).

This rearrangement joins TRBV6-5 to TRBJ2-4; D is unresolved. Trimming left V 6 bases short and J 5 bases short, with 8 bases between. Germline loops: CDR1 MNHEY, CDR2 SVGAGI. CDR3 size: 12 residues. The CDR3 loop reads CASSPGQNIQYF. CDR3 DNA: TGTGCCAGCAGCCCCGGACAAAACATTCAGTACTTC.

The CDR3 nucleotides read TGTGCCAGCAGCTTATCCGGGACCTATAGCACAGATACGCAGTATTTT. Protein sequence: CASSLSGTYSTDTQYF. The chain has TRBV4-2 and TRBJ2-3, with D perhaps given as TRBD1 or TRBD2 (5 bases each). The germline V and J ends were trimmed by 5 bases and 0 bases, with 15 bases remaining between them. Germline V gene data show CDR1 as LGHNA and CDR2 as YNFKEQ. The CDR3 runs 16 residues.

A few counts support this clone. V gene TRBV27 combines with J gene TRBJ1-5; 7 bases align to TRBD1. The CDR3 is 15 amino acids. Germline CDR1 MNHEY, CDR2 SMNVEV (reference sequence). For the CDR3, the DNA is TGTGTTACGAGACCGAGAGGGGGCGGCAATCAGCCCCAGCATTTT. Its protein is CVTRPRGGGNQPQHF.

V usage is TRBV5-4 and J usage is TRBJ1-5; D is uncertain. V lost 1 base to trimming and J lost 0 bases, with 14 bases between them. The CDR3 contains 17 residues. The germline V gene has CDR1 SGHNT and CDR2 YYREEE (reference sequence). As DNA, the CDR3 is TGTGCCAGCAGCTTGAACGCAGGTCCATATAGCAATCAGCCCCAGCATTTT. This codes for CASSLNAGPYSNQPQHF.

The J gene is TRBJ1-3, the V gene TRBV25-1; weak D call: TRBD1 (5 bases). This CDR3 spans 15 amino acids. CDR1 and CDR2 (germline): MGHDK, SYGVNS. Deletions cut 3 bases from V and 3 bases from J, with 12 bases between. CDR3 loop: CASSEPVGDGNTIYF. The CDR3 bases are TGTGCCAGCAGTGAGCCGGTGGGGGATGGAAACACCATATATTTT.

This clone is medium-sized within its sample. The chain carries TRBV4-2 and TRBJ1-5; D perhaps matches TRBD1 (5 bases). V was trimmed by 3 bases and J by 1 base, leaving 10 bases between them. Germline loops: CDR1 LGHNA, CDR2 YNFKEQ. The CDR3 runs 15 residues. The CDR3 is CASSQAKGSNQPQHF. The CDR3 nucleotides read TGTGCCAGCAGCCAGGCCAAGGGGAGCAATCAGCCCCAGCATTTT.

The chain combines TRBV5-5 with TRBJ2-5; D is perhaps TRBD2 (6 bases). The CDR3 covers 14 residues. Germline lookup yields CDR1 SGHKS and CDR2 YYEKEE (reference sequence). Trimming took 2 bases from V and 1 from J, leaving 9 bases between them. The chain's CDR3 is CASSFGLIQETQYF. The CDR3 nucleotides are TGTGCCAGCAGCTTCGGACTAATCCAAGAGACCCAGTACTTC.

The table lists this clone with a few counts. Other DNA variants within this sample encode the same CDR3. The rearrangement uses TRBV18 and TRBJ1-1; D is uncertain. Germline CDR1 and CDR2: KGHSH and LQKENI. Deletions cut 3 bases from V and 2 bases from J, with 7 bases between. CDR3 size: 13 residues. CDR3 nucleotide sequence: TGTGCCAGCTCACCCGACCTAAACACTGAAGCTTTCTTT. Protein sequence: CASSPDLNTEAFF. The complete variable domain, with remaining parts taken from reference TRBV18 and TRBJ1-1, reads NAGVMQNPRHLVRRRGQEARLRCSPMKGHSHVYWYRQLPEEGLKFMVYLQKENIIDESGMPKERFSAEFPKEGPSILRIQQVVRGDSAAYFCASSPDLNTEAFFGQGTRLTVV.